What follows are 13 T cell receptor beta chains derived from one specimen sequenced in a study of T-cell memory formation after mild COVID-19. MiXCR, applied by TCRdb to the 5' RACE reads, yields one record per CDR3 protein. The sample carries hundreds of thousands of distinct CDR3 sequences, 25% to 30% recorded once. Sequencing was done on a sample of PBMCs or a T cell subset sorted from them (not recorded which). The receptor source for this set is an adult woman who had mild COVID-19 (a few samples of this study predate the infection). Cell type and time point are not known.

This clonotype was counted only a few times. This sequence joins TRBV20-1 and TRBJ2-2; D is uncertain. V gave up 5 bases and J gave up 3 bases, with 16 bases separating them. CDR3 length equals 15 residues. Germline V gene data show CDR1 as DFQATT and CDR2 as SNEGSKA (reference sequence). As DNA, the CDR3 is TGCAGTGCTCGCGACCCCCTCCGGGACACCGGGGAGCTGTTTTTT. Amino acids: CSARDPLRDTGELFF.

V is TRBV7-9 and J is TRBJ2-3; the match to TRBD2 covers 12 bases. Losses at the gene ends were 5 bases for V and 6 bases for J; bases not matched to a gene: 9. The CDR3 sequence is 16 residues long. The germline V gene encodes CDR1 SEHNR and CDR2 FQNEAQ (reference sequence). CDR3 sequence reads: CASSPRLAGDQDTQYF. The CDR3 bases are TGTGCCAGCAGCCCACGACTAGCGGGGGACCAGGATACGCAGTATTTT.

The chain is built from TRBV7-6 and TRBJ2-1, with D possibly TRBD1 on 6 matching bases. Germline assignment: CDR1 SGHVS and CDR2 FNYEAQ. CDR3 size: 18 residues. With 2 bases removed from V and 0 bases from J, the gap between germline ends came to 17 bases. The CDR3 DNA is TGTGCCAGCAGCTTACTGGCGGCAGGGGATCTCTCCTACAATGAGCAGTTCTTC. Protein product: CASSLLAAGDLSYNEQFF. The full variable domain, with the rest looked up from reference TRBV7-6 and TRBJ2-1, is GAGVSQSPRYKVTKRGQDVALRCDPISGHVSLYWYRQALGQGPEFLTYFNYEAQQDKSGLPNDRFSAERPEGSISTLTIQRTEQRDSAMYRCASSLLAAGDLSYNEQFFGPGTRLTVL.

This chain joins TRBV5-8 and TRBJ1-3; D gene ambiguous. V was trimmed by 4 bases and J by 0 bases, leaving 17 bases between them. The CDR3 is 17 amino acids. CDR1 is SGHTS and CDR2 is YDEGEE in the germline V gene. The CDR3 protein is CASSQPRTESSGNTIYF. The DNA for the CDR3 is TGTGCCAGCAGCCAACCTAGGACCGAAAGCTCTGGAAACACCATATATTTT.

In its sample, this clonotype was seen a few times. The rearrangement links TRBV2 to TRBJ2-2, with 11 bases identical to TRBD1. The CDR3 runs 15 residues. In germline, CDR1 is SNHLY, CDR2 FYNNEI. The J segment lost 7 bases and the V segment lost 3 bases, leaving 4 bases of the junction unmatched. The CDR3 bases are TGTGCCAGCAGTGAGGGACAGGGGGTTATCGGGGAGCTGTTTTTT. Translation gives CASSEGQGVIGELFF.

V gene TRBV30 combines with J gene TRBJ2-2; D possibly corresponds to TRBD1 (5 bases). Trimming removed 2 bases at V and 1 base at J, with 11 bases between. CDR1 is GTSNPN and CDR2 is SVGIG in the germline V gene (reference sequence). This CDR3 is 15 amino acids long. The CDR3 sequence is CAWSFDSRNTGELFF. For the CDR3, the DNA is TGTGCCTGGAGTTTCGACAGCCGGAACACCGGGGAGCTGTTTTTT. The full variable domain, its missing parts supplied by reference TRBV30 and TRBJ2-2, is SQTIHQWPATLVQPVGSPLSLECTVEGTSNPNLYWYRQAAGRGLQLLFYSVGIGQISSEVPQNLSASRPQDRQFILSSKKLLLSDSGFYLCAWSFDSRNTGELFFGEGSRLTVL.

This sequence joins TRBV4-1 and TRBJ1-1, with 9 bases fitting TRBD1. The trim removed 1 base at V and 1 base at J, leaving 7 bases unmatched. CDR3 length: 17 amino acids. Germline values: CDR1 MGHRA, CDR2 YSYEKL. CDR3 bases: TGCGCCAGCAGCCAAGGGGGGACAGGGTATGGGAACACTGAAGCTTTCTTT. This gives the protein CASSQGGTGYGNTEAFF.

The rearrangement joins TRBV5-1 to TRBJ2-3; 14 bases are shared with TRBD2. Trimming at V came to 3 bases and at J to 0 bases, leaving 3 bases not matched to a gene. This CDR3 has 17 residues. Per germline, CDR1 SGHRS and CDR2 YFSETQ. This CDR3 is CASSSGLAGGSTDTQYF. The CDR3 region has the DNA TGCGCCAGCAGCTCAGGACTAGCGGGAGGAAGCACAGATACGCAGTATTTT.

This sequence joins TRBV24-1 and TRBJ2-1, with a tentative D call TRBD1 (5 bases). This CDR3 region has 16 residues. Germline loops: CDR1 KGHDR, CDR2 SFDVKD. Deletions cut 7 bases from V and 9 bases from J, with 24 bases between. The CDR3 protein is CATSSRHEVTAGEQFF. CDR3 in DNA: TGTGCCACCAGCAGTCGTCACGAAGTGACAGCAGGTGAGCAGTTCTTC.

This clonotype was seen a few times. This chain uses TRBV24-1 with TRBJ1-1, with D possibly TRBD1 on 5 matching bases. The CDR3 is 15 residues long. V was clipped by 5 bases and J by 1 base, with 13 bases between them. Germline V gene data show CDR1 as KGHDR and CDR2 as SFDVKD. The chain's CDR3 is CATSAVGGANTEAFF. DNA for the CDR3: TGTGCCACCAGTGCCGTAGGAGGGGCGAACACTGAAGCTTTCTTT.

This clonotype was seen a few times. The rearrangement joins TRBV6-5 to TRBJ2-2, with 8 bases aligning to TRBD1. CDR1 and CDR2 (germline): MNHEY, SVGAGI. CDR3 length: 16 amino acids. J gave up 7 bases and V 2 bases, and 9 bases lay outside the gene matches. CDR3 protein: CASSYDGQGRGGELFF. The CDR3 nucleotides read TGTGCCAGCAGTTACGATGGACAGGGACGGGGCGGGGAGCTGTTTTTT.

The CDR3 loop reads CSVAVRQGPDTQYF. CDR3 bases: TGCAGCGTTGCAGTTCGACAGGGTCCAGATACGCAGTATTTT. V is TRBV29-1 and J is TRBJ2-3, with 7 bases lining up with TRBD1. This CDR3 has 14 residues. V was clipped by 4 bases and J by 4 bases; unmatched bases: 8. Germline lookup yields CDR1 SQVTM and CDR2 ANQGSEA.

The chain joins TRBV9 to TRBJ2-5, with a possible D match to TRBD1 (6 bases). The CDR3 runs 16 residues. V dropped 2 bases and J dropped 5 bases, with 19 bases sitting between them. Germline values: CDR1 SGDLS, CDR2 YYNGEE. The CDR3 region is CASSVFEGGSGETQYF. The DNA for the CDR3 is TGTGCCAGCAGCGTTTTCGAAGGGGGAAGTGGGGAGACCCAGTACTTC.